Detailed here is one T cell receptor beta chain. The source of the sample is a study of blood T cell repertoires in COVID-19. Across the study: The study drew acute and convalescent COVID-19 samples from the United States, Italy and Spain.

Germline CDR1 and CDR2: LNHDA and SQIVND (reference sequence). The V and J ends lost 4 bases and 2 bases, in that order; junction bases with no gene match: 5. The CDR3 runs 17 residues. Data came from immunoSEQ multiplex PCR; TCRdb stores just in-frame clones and leaves some out. The data show roughly 43,000 clones, with 70% to 90% seen just once and 3% to 4% held by the top ten. This receptor was identified in a human donor in a cohort sampled during active COVID-19. The rearrangement links TRBV19 to TRBJ2-5; 15 bases match TRBD2. The specimen was peripheral blood. The chain's CDR3 is CASSRGLAGGLQETQYF. CDR3 nucleotides: TGTGCCAGTAGTAGGGGACTAGCGGGAGGTCTACAAGAGACCCAGTACTTC.